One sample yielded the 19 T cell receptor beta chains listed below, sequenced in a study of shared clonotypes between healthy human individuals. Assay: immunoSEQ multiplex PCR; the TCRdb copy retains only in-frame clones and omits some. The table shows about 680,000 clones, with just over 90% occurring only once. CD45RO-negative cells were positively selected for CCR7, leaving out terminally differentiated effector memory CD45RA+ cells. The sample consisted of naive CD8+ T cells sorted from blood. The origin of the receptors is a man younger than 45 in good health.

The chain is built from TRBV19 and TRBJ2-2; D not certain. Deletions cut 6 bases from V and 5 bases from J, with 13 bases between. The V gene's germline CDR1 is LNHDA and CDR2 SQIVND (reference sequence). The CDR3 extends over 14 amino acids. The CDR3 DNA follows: TGTGCCAGTAGGTGGTGGTGGACGACCGGGGAGCTGTTTTTT. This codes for CASRWWWTTGELFF.

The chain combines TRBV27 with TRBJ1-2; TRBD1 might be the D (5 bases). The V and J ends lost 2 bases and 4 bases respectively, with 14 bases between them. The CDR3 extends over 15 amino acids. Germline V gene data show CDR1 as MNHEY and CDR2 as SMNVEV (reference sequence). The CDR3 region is CASSLRGPLAYGYTF. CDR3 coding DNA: TGTGCCAGCAGTTTAAGGGGCCCGCTCGCCTATGGCTACACCTTC.

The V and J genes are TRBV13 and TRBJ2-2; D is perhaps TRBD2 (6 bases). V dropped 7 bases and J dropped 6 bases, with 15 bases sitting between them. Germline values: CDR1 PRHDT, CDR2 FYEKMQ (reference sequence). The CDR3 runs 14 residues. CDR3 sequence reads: CASTMTSSSGELFF. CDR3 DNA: TGTGCCAGCACCATGACTAGTAGCTCCGGGGAGCTGTTTTTT. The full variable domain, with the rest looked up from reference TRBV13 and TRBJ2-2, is AAGVIQSPRHLIKEKRETATLKCYPIPRHDTVYWYQQGPGQDPQFLISFYEKMQSDKGSIPDRFSAQQFSDYHSELNMSSLELGDSALYFCASTMTSSSGELFFGEGSRLTVL.

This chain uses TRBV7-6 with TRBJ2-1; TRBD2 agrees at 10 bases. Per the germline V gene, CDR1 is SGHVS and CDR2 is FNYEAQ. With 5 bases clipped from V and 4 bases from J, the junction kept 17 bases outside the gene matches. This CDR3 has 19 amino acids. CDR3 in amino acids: CASSLEGPLLAGDYNEQFF. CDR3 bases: TGTGCCAGCAGCCTCGAGGGGCCCCTTCTAGCGGGAGATTACAATGAGCAGTTCTTC.

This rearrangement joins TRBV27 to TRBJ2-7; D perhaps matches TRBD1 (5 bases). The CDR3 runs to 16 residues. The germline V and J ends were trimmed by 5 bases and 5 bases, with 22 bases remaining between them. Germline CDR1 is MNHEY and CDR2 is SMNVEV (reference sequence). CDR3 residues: CASSTFRGPEYDEQYF. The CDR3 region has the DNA TGTGCCAGCAGTACCTTTAGGGGCCCTGAATACGACGAGCAGTACTTC.

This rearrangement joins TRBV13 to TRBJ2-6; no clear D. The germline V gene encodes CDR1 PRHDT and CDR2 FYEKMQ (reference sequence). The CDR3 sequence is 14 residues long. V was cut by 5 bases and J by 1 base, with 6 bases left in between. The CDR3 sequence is CASSPVSGANVLTF. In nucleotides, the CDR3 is TGTGCCAGCAGCCCCGTGTCTGGGGCCAACGTCCTGACTTTC.

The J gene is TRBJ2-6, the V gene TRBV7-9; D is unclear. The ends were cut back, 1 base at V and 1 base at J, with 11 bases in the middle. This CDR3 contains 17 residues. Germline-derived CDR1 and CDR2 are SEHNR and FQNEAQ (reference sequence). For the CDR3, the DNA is TGTGCCAGCAGCTTAGATCGGTTGAGTTCTGGGGCCAACGTCCTGACTTTC. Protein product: CASSLDRLSSGANVLTF.

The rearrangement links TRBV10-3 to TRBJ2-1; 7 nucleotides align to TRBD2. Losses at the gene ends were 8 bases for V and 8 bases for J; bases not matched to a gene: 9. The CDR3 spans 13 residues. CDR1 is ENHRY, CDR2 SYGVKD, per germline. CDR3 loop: CAIQREGLYEQFF. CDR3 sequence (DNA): TGTGCCATCCAGAGGGAGGGCCTGTATGAGCAGTTCTTC.

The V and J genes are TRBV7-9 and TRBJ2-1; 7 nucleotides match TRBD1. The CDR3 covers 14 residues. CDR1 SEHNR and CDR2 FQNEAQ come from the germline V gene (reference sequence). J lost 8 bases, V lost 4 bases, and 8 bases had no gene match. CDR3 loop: CASSSLTGRDEQFF. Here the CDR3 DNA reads TGTGCCAGCAGCTCCCTGACAGGGCGGGATGAGCAGTTCTTC.

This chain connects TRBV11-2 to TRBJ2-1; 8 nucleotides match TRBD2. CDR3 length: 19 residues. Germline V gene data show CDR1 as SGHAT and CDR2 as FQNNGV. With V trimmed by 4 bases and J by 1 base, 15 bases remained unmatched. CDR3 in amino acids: CASSSQSGLAGLSYNEQFF. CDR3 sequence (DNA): TGTGCCAGCAGCTCCCAAAGCGGCCTAGCGGGCCTGTCCTACAATGAGCAGTTCTTC.

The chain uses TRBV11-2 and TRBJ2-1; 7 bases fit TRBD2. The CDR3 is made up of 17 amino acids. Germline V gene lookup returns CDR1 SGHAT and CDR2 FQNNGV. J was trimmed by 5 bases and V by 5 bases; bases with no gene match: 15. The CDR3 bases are TGTGCCAGCAGCGGTACTTCCGCGGGAGTGGCGGACAATGAGCAGTTCTTC. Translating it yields CASSGTSAGVADNEQFF.

The CDR3 DNA sequence: TGTGCCAGCAGGGCCATCCCACATCACGTGCTAGCGGGAGGGTCCTACAATGAGCAGTTCTTC. This codes for CASRAIPHHVLAGGSYNEQFF. The chain carries TRBV2 and TRBJ2-1; 12 nucleotides agree with TRBD2. J was trimmed by 1 base and V by 6 bases; bases with no gene match: 19. The CDR3 covers 21 residues. Germline CDR1 and CDR2: SNHLY and FYNNEI.

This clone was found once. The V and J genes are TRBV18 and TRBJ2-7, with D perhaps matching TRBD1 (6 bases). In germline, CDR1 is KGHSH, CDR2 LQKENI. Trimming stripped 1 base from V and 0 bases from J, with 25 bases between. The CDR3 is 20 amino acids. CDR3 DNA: TGTGCCAGCTCACCACAAGGCCGGGCATTGTCGGGACATAGCTCCTACGAGCAGTACTTC. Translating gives CASSPQGRALSGHSSYEQYF. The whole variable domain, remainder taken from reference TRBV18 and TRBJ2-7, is NAGVMQNPRHLVRRRGQEARLRCSPMKGHSHVYWYRQLPEEGLKFMVYLQKENIIDESGMPKERFSAEFPKEGPSILRIQQVVRGDSAAYFCASSPQGRALSGHSSYEQYFGPGTRLTVT.

The CDR3 bases are TGTGCCAGCAGCCCGAGCCTAGCGGGAGGGGGGAATGAGCAGTTCTTC. Amino acids: CASSPSLAGGGNEQFF. The J gene is TRBJ2-1, the V gene TRBV7-9, with 12 bases matching TRBD2. V lost 5 bases to trimming and J lost 7 bases; unmatched junction nucleotides: 9. The CDR3 extends over 16 amino acids. Germline CDR1 is SEHNR and CDR2 is FQNEAQ (reference sequence). Using reference TRBV7-9 and TRBJ2-1 for the parts outside the CDR3, the full variable domain is DTGVSQNPRHKITKRGQNVTFRCDPISEHNRLYWYRQTLGQGPEFLTYFQNEAQLEKSRLLSDRFSAERPKGSFSTLEIQRTEQGDSAMYLCASSPSLAGGGNEQFFGPGTRLTVL.

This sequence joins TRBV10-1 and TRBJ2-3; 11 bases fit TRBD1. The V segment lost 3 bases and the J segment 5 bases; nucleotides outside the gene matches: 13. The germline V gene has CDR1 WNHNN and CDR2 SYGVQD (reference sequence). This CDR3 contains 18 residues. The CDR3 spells CASSEGQGAEISEDTQYF. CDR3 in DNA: TGCGCCAGCAGTGAAGGACAGGGGGCTGAAATATCCGAAGATACGCAGTATTTT.

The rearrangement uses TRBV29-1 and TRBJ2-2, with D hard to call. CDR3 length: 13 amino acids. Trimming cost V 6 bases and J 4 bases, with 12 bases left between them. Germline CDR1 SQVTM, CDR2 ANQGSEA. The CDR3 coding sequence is TGCAGCGTCGTACGTCCAACCACCGGGGAGCTGTTTTTT. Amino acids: CSVVRPTTGELFF.

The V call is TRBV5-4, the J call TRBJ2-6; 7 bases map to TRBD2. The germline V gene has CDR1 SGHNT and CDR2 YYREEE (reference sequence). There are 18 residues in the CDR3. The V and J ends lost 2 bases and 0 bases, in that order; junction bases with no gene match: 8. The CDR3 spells CASSFGGRDYSGANVLTF. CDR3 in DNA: TGTGCCAGCAGCTTCGGTGGGAGGGACTACTCTGGGGCCAACGTCCTGACTTTC.

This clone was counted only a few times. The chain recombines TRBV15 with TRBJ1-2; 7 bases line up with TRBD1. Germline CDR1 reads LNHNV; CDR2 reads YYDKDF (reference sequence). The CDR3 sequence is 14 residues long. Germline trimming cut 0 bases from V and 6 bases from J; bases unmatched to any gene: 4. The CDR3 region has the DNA TGTGCCACCAGCAGAGATTGGCAGGGGGATGGCTACACCTTC. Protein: CATSRDWQGDGYTF.

The DNA of the CDR3 is TGTGCCAGCAGCCTGGACAGAGTTTCGCGGGAAAGGATCGGGGAGCTGTTTTTT. It translates to CASSLDRVSRERIGELFF. The chain employs TRBV11-2 and TRBJ2-2; the D call may be TRBD1 or TRBD2 (6 bases each). V shed 5 bases and J shed 7 bases, with 26 bases lying between them. Germline V gene lookup returns CDR1 SGHAT and CDR2 FQNNGV. The CDR3 length is 18 residues.